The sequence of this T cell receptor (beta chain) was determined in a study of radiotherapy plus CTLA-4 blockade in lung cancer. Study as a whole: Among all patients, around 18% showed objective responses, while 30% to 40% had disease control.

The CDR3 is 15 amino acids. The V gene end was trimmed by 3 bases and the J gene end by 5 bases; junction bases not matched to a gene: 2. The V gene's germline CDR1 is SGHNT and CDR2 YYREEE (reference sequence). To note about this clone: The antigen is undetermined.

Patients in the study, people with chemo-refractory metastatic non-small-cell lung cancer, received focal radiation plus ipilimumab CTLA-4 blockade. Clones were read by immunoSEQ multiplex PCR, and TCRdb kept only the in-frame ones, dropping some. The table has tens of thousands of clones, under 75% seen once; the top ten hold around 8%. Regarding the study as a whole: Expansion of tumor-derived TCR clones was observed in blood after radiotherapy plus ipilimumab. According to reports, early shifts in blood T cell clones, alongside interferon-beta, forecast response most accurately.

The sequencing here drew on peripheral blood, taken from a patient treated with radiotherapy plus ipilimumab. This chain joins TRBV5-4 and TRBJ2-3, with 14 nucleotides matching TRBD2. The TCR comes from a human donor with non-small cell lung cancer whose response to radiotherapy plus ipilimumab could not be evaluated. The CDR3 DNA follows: TGTGCCAGCAGCTGGGGACTAGCGGGGGTAGATACGCAGTATTTT. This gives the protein CASSWGLAGVDTQYF.